The text below deals with one T cell receptor (beta chain). Its antigen is currently unknown. The data were obtained in a study of cytomegalovirus exposure and HLA in healthy donors. Turning to the study itself: Out of about 360 genotyped donors, about 76% belonged to the Caucasian-associated ancestry cluster.

Looked up from germline, CDR1 is SGHTA and CDR2 is FQGTGA. The CDR3 contains 15 residues. Trimming cost V 5 bases and J 4 bases, with 14 bases left between them. Broader study findings: Researchers reported in a later analysis that a missense DCLRE1C variant was tied to TCR beta V- and J-gene trimming.

A multiplex PCR was run with 60 Vbeta primers and 13 Jbeta primers. Per the study methods: In a later analysis, roughly 86 million unique TCR beta chains included roughly 11 million shared by two or more donors. Clones were sequenced by immunoSEQ multiplex PCR, and TCRdb holds only the in-frame ones, with some missing. That table supplies the V and J calls and clone size; D and trimming were determined from the DNA. The sample includes tens of thousands of clones, about 81% of them seen just once. The chain couples TRBV7-3 to TRBJ2-2; TRBD1 is a possible D gene (5 bases). Sequencing was carried out using PBMCs. The clonotype comes from a woman in her thirties or forties in good health and CMV-seropositive. CDR3 residues: CASSLSTAITGELFF. The CDR3 DNA reads TGTGCCAGCAGCCTCTCGACAGCCATCACCGGGGAGCTGTTTTTT.